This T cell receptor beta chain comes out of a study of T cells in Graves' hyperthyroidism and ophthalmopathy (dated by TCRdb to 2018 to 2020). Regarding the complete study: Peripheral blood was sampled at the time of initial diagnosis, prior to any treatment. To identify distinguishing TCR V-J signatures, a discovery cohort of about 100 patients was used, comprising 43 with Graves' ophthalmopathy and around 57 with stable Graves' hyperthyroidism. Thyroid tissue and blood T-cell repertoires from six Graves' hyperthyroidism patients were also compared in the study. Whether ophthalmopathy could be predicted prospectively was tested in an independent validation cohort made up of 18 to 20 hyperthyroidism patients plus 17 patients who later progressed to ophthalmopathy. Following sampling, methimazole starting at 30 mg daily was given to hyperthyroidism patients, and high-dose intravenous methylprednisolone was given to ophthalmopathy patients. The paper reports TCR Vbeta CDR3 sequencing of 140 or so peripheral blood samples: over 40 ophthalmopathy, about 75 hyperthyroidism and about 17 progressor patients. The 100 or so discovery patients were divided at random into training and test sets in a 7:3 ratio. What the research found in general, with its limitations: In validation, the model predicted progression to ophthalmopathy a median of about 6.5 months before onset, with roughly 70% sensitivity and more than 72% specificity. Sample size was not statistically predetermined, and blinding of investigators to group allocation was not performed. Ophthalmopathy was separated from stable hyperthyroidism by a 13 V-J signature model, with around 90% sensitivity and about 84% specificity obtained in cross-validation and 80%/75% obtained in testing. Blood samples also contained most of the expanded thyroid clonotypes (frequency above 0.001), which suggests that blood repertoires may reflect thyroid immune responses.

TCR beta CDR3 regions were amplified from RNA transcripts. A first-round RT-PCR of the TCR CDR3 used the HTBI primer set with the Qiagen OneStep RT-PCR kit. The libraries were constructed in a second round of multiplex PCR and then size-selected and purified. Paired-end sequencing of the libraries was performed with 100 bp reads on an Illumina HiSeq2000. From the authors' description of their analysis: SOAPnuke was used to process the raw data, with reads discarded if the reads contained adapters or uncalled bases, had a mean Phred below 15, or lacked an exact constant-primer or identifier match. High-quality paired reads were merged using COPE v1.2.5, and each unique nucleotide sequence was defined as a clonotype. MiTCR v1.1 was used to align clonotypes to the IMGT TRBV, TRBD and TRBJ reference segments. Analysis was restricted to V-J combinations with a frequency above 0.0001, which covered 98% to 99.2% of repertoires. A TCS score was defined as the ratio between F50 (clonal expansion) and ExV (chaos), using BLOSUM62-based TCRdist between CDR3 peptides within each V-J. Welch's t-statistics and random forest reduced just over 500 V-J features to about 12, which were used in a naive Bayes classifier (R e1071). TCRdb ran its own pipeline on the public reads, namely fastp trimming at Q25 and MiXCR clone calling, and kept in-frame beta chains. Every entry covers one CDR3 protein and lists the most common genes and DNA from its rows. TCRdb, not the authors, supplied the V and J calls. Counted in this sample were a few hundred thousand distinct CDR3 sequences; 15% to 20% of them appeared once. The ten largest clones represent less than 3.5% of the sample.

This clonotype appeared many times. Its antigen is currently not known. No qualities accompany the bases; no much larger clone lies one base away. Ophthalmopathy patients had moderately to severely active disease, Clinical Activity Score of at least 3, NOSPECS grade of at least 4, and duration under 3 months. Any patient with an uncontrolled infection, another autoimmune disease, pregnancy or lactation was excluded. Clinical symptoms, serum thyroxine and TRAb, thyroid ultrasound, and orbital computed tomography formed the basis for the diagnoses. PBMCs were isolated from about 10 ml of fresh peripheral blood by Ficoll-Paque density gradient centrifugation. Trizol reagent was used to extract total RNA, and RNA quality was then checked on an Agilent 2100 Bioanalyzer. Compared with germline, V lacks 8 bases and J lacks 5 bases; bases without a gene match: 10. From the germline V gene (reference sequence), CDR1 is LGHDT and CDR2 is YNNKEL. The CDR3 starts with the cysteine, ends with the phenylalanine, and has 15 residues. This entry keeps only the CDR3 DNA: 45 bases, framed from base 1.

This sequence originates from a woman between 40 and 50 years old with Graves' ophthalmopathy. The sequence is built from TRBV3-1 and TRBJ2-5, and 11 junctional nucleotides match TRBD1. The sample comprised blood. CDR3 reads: CASRGGTGGFETQYF. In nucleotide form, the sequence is TGTGCCAGCCGAGGGGGGACAGGGGGTTTCGAGACCCAGTACTTC.